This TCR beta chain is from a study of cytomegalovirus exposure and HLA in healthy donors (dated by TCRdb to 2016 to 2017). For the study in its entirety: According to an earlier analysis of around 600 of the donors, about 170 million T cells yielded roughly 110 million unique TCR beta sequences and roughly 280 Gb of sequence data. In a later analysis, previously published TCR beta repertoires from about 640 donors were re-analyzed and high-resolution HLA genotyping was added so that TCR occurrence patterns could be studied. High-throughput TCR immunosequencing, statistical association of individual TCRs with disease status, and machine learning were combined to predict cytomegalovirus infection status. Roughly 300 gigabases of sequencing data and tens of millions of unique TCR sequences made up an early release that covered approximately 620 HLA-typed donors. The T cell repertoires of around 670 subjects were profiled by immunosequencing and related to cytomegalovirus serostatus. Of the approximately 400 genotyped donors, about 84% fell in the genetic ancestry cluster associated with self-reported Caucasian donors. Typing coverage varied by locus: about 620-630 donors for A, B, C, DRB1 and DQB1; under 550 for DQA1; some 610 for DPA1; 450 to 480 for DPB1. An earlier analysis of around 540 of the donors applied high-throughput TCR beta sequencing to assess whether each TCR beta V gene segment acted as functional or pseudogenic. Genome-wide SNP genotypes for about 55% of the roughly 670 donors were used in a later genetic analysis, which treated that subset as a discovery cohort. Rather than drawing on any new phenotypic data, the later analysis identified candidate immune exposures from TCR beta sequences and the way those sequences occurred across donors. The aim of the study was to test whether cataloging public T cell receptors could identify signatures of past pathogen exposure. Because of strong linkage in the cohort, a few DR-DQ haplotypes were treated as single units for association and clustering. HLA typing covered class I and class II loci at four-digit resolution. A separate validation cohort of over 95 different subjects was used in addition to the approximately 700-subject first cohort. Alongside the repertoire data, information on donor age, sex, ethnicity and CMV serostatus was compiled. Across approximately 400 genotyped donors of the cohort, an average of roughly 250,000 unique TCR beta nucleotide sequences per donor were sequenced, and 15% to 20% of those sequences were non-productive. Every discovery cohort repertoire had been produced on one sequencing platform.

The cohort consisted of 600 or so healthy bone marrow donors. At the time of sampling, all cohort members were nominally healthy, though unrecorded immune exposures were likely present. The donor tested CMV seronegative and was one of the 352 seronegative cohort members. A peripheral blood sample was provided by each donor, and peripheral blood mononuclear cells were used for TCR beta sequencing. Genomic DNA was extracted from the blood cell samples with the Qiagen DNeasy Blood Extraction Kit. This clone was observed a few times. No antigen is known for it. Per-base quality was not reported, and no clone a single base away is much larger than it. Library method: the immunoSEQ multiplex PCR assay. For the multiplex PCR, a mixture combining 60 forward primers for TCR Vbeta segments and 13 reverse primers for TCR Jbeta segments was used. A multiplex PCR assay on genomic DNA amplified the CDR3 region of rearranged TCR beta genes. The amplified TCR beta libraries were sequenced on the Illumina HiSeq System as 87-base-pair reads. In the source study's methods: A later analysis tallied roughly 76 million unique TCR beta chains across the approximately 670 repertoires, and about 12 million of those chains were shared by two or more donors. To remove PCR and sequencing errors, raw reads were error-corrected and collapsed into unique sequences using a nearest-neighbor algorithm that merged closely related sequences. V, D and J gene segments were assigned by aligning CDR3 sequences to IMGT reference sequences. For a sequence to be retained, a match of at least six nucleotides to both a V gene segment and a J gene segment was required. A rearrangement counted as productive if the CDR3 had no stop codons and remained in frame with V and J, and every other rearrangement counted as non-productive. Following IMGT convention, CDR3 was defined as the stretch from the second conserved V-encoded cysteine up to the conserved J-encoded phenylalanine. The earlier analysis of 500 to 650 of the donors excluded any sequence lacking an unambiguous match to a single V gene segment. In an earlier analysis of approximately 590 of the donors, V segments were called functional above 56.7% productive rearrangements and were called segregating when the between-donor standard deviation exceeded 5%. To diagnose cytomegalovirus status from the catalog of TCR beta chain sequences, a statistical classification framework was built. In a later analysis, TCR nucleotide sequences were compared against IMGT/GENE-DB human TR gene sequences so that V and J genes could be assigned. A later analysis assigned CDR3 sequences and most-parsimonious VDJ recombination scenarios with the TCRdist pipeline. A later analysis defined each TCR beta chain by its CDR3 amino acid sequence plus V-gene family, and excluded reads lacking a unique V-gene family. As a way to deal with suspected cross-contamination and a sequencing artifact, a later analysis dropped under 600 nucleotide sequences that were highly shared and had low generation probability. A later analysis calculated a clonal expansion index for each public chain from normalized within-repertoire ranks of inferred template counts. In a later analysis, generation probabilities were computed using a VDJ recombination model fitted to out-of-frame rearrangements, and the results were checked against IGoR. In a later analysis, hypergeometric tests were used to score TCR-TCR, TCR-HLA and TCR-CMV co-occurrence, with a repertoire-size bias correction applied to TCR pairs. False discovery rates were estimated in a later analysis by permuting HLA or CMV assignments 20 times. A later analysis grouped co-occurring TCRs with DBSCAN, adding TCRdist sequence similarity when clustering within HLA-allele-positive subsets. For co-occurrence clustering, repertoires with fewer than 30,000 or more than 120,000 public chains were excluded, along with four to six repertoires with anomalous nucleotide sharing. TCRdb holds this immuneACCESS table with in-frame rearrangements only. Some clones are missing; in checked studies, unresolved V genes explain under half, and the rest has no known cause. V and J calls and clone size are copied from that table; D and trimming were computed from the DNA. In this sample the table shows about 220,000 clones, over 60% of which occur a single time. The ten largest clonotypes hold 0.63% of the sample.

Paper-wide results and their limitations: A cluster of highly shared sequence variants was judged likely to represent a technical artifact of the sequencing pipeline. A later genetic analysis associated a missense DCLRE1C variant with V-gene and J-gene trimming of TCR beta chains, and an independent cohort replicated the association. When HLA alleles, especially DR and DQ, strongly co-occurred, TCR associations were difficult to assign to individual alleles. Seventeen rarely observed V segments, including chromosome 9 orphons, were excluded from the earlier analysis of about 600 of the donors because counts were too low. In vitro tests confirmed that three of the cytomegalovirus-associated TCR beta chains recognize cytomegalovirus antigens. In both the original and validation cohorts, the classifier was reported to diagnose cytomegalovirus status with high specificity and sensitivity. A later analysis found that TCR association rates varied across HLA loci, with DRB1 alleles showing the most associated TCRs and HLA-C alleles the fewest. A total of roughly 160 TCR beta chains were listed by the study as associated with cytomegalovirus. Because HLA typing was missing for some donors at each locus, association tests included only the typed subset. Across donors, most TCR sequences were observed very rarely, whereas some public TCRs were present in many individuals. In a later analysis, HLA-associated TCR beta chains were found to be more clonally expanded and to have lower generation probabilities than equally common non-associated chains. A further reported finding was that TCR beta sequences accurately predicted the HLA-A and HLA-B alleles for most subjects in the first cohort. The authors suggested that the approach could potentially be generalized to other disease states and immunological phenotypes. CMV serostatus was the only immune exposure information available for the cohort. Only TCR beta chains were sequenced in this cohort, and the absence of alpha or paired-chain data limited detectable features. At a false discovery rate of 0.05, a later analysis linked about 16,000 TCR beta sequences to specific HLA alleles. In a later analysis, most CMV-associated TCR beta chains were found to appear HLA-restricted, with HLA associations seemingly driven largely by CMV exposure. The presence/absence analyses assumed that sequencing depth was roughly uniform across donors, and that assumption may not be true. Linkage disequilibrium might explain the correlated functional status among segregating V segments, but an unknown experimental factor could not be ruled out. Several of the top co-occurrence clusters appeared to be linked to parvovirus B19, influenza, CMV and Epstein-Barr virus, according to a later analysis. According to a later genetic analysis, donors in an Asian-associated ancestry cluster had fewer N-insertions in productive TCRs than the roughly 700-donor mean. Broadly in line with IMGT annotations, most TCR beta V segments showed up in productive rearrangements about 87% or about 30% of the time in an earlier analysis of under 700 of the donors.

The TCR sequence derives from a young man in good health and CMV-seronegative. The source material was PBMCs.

The DNA sequence is TGTGCCAGCAGCGTAGTAGGCGGGGGACAGGGGGCGTACAATGAGCAGTTCTTC. This gives the protein CASSVVGGGQGAYNEQFF. The rearrangement combines TRBV9 with TRBJ2-1; 12 bases in the middle match TRBD1. The CDR3, from cysteine to phenylalanine, totals 18 residues. Only the CDR3 DNA is retained, 54 bases long and in frame from the first base. Compared with germline, V lacks 0 bases and J lacks 4 bases; bases without a gene match: 8. The germline V gene specifies SGDLS as CDR1 and YYNGEE as CDR2. The full variable domain, completed from the reference TRBV9 and TRBJ2-1 proteins outside the CDR3, reads DSGVTQTPKHLITATGQRVTLRCSPRSGDLSVYWYQQSLDQGLQFLIQYYNGEERAKGNILERFSAQQFPDLHSELNLSSLELGDSALYFCASSVVGGGQGAYNEQFFGPGTRLTVL.